The clone carrying this TCR beta chain was picked up a small number of times. Its target is not known. This sample is drawn from a study of T cells in Graves' hyperthyroidism and ophthalmopathy. V lost 5 bases to trimming and J lost 5 bases, with 9 bases between them. This CDR3 is 13 amino acids long. Germline V lookup: CDR1 LNHNV, CDR2 YYDKDF (reference sequence). General study points: Ophthalmopathy was predicted by the model a median of about 6.5 months ahead of onset.

TCR beta CDR3 sequences were amplified from RNA transcripts. The HTBI set primed first-round TCR CDR3 RT-PCR. TCRdb re-derived calls from the multiplex PCR reads in MiXCR, one entry per CDR3 protein. The sample holds a few hundred thousand distinct CDR3 sequences, 15% to 20% seen once. The chain uses TRBV15 and TRBJ2-2; D is perhaps TRBD2 (6 bases). Sequencing was performed on blood. The receptor was derived from a woman aged 30 to 39 with Graves' ophthalmopathy. The CDR3 sequence: CATSGRGTGELFF. The CDR3 DNA reads TGTGCCACCAGCGGCCGGGGGACCGGGGAGCTGTTTTTT.